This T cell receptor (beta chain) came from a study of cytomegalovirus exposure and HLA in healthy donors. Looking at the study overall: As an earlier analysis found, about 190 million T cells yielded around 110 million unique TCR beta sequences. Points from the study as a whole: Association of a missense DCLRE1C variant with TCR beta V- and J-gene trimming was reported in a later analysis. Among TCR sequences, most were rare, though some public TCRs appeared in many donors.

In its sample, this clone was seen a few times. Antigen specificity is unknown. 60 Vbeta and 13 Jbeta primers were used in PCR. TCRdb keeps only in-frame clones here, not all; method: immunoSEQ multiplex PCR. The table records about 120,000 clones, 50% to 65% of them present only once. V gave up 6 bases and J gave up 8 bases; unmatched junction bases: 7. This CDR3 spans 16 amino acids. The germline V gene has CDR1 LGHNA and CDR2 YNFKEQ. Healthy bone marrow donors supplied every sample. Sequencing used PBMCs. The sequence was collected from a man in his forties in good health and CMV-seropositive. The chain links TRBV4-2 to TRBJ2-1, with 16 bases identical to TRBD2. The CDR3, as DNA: TGTGCCAGCAGTCGAGCCGGGACTAGCGGGAGGGATGAGCAGTTCTTC. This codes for CASSRAGTSGRDEQFF.